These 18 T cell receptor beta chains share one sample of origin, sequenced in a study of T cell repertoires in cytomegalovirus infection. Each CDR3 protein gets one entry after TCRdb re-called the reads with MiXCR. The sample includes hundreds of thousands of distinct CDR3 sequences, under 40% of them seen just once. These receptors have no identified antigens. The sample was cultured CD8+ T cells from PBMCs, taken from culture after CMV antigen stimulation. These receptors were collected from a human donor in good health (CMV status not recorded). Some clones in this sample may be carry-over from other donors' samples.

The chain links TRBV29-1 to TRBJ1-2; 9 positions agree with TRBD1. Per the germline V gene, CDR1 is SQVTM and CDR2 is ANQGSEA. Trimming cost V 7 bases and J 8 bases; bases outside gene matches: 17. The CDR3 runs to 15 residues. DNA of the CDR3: TGCAGCGAACAACCTACAGGGGGCTCGGTCGAAGGCTACACCTTC. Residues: CSEQPTGGSVEGYTF.

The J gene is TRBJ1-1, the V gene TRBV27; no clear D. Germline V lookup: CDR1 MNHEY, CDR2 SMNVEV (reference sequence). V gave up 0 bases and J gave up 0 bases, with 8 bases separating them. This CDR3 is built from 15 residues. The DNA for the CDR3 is TGTGCCAGCAGTTTATCCCCGGCCATGAACACTGAAGCTTTCTTT. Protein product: CASSLSPAMNTEAFF.

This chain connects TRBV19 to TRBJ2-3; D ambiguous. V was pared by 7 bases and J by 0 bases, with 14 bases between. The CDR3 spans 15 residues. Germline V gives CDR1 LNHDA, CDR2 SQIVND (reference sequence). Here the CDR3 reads CASTPWVTSTDTQYF. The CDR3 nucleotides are TGTGCCAGTACTCCTTGGGTAACGAGCACAGATACGCAGTATTTT.

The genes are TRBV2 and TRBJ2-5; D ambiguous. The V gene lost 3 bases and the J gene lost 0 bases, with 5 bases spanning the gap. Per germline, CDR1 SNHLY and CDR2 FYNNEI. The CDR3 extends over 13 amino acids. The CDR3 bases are TGTGCCAGCAGTGATTTGTACCAAGAGACCCAGTACTTC. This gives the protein CASSDLYQETQYF.

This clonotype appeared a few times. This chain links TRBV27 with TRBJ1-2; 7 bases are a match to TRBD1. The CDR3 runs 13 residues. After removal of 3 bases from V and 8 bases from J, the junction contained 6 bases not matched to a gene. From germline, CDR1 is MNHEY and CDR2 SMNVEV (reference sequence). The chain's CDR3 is CASSFSRGIGYTF. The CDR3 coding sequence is TGTGCCAGCAGTTTTAGCAGGGGGATCGGCTACACCTTC.

The CDR3 bases are TGTGCCAGCAGCTATCGGGAGGTCAAGCAGTTCTTC. Translation gives CASSYREVKQFF. The rearrangement joins TRBV5-6 to TRBJ2-1, with 7 bases aligning to TRBD2. The trim removed 3 bases at V and 11 bases at J, leaving 5 bases unmatched. This CDR3 region has 12 residues. The germline V gene has CDR1 SGHDT and CDR2 YYEEEE.

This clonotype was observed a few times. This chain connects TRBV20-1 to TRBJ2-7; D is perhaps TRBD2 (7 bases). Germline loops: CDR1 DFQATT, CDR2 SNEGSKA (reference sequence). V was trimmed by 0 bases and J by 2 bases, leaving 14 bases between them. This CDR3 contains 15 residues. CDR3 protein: CSARDPRGDTYEQYF. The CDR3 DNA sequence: TGCAGTGCTAGAGATCCCCGGGGGGACACCTACGAGCAGTACTTC.

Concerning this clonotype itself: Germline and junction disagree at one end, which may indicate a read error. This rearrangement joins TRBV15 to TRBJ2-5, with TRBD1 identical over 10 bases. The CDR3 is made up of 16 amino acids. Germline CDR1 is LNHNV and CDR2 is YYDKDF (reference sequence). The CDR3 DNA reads TGTGCCACCAACAGATTTTGGGGACAGGGGCAAGAGACCCAGTACTTC. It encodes CATNRFWGQGQETQYF.

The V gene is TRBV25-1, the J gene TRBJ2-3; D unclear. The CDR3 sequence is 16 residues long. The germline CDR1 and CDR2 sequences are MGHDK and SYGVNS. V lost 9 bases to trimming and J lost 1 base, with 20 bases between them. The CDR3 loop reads CASRGNGPLGTDTQYF. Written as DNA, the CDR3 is TGTGCCAGTCGAGGTAACGGGCCGCTTGGCACAGATACGCAGTATTTT.

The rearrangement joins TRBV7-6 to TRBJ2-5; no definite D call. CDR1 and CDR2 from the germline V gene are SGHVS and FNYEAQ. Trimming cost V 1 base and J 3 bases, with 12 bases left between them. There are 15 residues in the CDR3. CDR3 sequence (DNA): TGTGCCAGCAGCTTAGGCCCCTCAACTGAAGAGACCCAGTACTTC. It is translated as CASSLGPSTEETQYF. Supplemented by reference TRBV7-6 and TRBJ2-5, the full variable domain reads GAGVSQSPRYKVTKRGQDVALRCDPISGHVSLYWYRQALGQGPEFLTYFNYEAQQDKSGLPNDRFSAERPEGSISTLTIQRTEQRDSAMYRCASSLGPSTEETQYFGPGTRLLVL.

Written as DNA, the CDR3 is TGTGCCAGCAGAGGACAGGTGACGAGTGGGACTGAAGCTTTCTTT. Amino acid sequence: CASRGQVTSGTEAFF. The chain combines TRBV12-3 or TRBV12-4 with TRBJ1-1; 7 bases align to TRBD1. The CDR3 runs 15 residues. V lost 6 bases and J lost 5; bases outside the gene matches: 12.

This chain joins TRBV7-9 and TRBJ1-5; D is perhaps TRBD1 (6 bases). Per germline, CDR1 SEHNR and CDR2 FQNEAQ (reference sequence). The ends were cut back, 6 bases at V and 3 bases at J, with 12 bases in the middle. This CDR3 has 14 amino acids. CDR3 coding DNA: TGTGCCAGCAGTTCCACAGGGCCCAATCAGCCCCAGCATTTT. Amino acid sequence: CASSSTGPNQPQHF.

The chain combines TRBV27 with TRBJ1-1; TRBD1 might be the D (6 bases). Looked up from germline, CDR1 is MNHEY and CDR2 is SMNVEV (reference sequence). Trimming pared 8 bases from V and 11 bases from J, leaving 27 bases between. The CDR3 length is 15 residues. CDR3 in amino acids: CASEGLRSGAVVAFF. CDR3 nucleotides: TGTGCCAGCGAAGGGTTGCGTTCGGGGGCAGTGGTTGCTTTCTTT.

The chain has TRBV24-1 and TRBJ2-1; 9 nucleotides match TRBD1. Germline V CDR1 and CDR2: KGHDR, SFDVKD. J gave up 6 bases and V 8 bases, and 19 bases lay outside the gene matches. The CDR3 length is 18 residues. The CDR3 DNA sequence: TGTGCCACCATCGGGACAGGGCTGGCAGTTTCGCGCTCCAATGAGCAGTTCTTC. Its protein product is CATIGTGLAVSRSNEQFF.

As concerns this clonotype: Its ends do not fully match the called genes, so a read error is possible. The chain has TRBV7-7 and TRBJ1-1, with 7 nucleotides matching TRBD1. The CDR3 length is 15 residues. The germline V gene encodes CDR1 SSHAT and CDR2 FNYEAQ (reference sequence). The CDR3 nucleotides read TGTGCTAGCAGCACTGACGACAGGGCCGGCACTGAAGCTTTCTTT. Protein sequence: CASSTDDRAGTEAFF.

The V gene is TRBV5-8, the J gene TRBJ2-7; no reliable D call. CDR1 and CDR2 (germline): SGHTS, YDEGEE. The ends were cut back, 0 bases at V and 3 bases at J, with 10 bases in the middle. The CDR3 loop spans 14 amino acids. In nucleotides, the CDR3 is TGTGCCAGCAGCTTGGATGGCAGTGGCTACGAGCAGTACTTC. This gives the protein CASSLDGSGYEQYF. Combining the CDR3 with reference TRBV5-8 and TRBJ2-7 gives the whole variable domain EAGVTQSPTHLIKTRGQQATLRCSPISGHTSVYWYQQALGLGLQFLLWYDEGEERNRGNFPPRFSGRQFPNYSSELNVNALELEDSALYLCASSLDGSGYEQYFGPGTRLTVT.

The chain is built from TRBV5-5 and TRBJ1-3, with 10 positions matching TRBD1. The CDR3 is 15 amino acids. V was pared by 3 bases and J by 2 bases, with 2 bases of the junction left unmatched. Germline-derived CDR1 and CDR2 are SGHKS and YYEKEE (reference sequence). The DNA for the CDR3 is TGTGCCAGCAGCTACGGACAGGGGGCTGGAAACACCATATATTTT. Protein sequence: CASSYGQGAGNTIYF. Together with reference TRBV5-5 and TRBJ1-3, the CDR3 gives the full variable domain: DAGVTQSPTHLIKTRGQQVTLRCSPISGHKSVSWYQQVLGQGPQFIFQYYEKEERGRGNFPDRFSARQFPNYSSELNVNALLLGDSALYLCASSYGQGAGNTIYFGEGSWLTVV.

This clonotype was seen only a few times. CDR3 protein: CASSTGNSYEQYV. In DNA, the CDR3 is TGTGCCAGCAGTACAGGGAACTCCTACGAGCAGTACGTC. The rearrangement joins TRBV6-2 or TRBV6-3 to TRBJ2-7; D possibly corresponds to TRBD1 (6 bases). Between the trimmed V and J ends, which lost 5 bases and 0 bases, there was a span of 8 bases. This CDR3 spans 13 amino acids. The germline CDR1 and CDR2 sequences are MNHEY and SVGEGT.